The clone carrying this T cell receptor beta chain was seen ten or more times. Its antigen is not identified. These data are taken from a study of T cells after yellow fever vaccination. Findings and caveats of the study: Primary-vaccination clones mostly resurfaced post-booster (about 96% CD4, 75% to 90% CD8).

In germline, CDR1 is SGHRS, CDR2 YFSETQ. The CDR3 is 16 residues long. Trimming removed 0 bases from V and 4 bases from J, with 16 bases in between. Making TCR cDNA involved 5'RACE template switching, which added UMIs and a universal primer site. TCRdb re-called the 5' RACE reads with MiXCR, one entry per CDR3 protein. Of approximately 250,000 distinct CDR3 sequences listed, roughly 3.7% are singletons. The sequence came from a man between 18 and 35 years old who received the YFV17D yellow fever vaccine. The chain joins TRBV5-1 to TRBJ1-1; D gene unclear. The sample was PBMCs, taken 15 days after the yellow fever booster vaccination. The CDR3 region has the DNA TGCGCCAGCAGCTTGGAGGCGACAAGTACGGGCACTGAAGCTTTCTTT. This sequence encodes CASSLEATSTGTEAFF.